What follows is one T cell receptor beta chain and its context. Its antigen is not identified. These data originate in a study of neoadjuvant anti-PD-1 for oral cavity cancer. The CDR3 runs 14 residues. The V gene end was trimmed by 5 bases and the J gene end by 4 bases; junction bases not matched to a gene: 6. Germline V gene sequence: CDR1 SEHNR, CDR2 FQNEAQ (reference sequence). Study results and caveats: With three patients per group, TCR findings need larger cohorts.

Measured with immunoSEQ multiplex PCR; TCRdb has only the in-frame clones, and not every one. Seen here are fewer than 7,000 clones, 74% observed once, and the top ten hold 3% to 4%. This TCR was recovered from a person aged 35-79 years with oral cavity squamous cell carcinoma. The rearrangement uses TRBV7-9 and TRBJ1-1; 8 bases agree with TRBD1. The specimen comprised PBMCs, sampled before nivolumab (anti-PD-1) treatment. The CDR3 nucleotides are TGTGCCAGCAGCACACAGGGGGGTGGCACTGAAGCTTTCTTT. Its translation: CASSTQGGGTEAFF.